A selection of T cell receptor beta chains follows, all from one sample in a study of metastatic and nonmetastatic thyroid tumors. TCRdb re-called the PCR reads through MiXCR. This sample has over 9,000 clones, with more than 25% found just once. Sequencing used adjacent normal tissue. The receptors shown here come from a male donor with papillary thyroid cancer or a benign thyroid nodule (not recorded which). Some clones in this sample may be carry-over from other donors' samples. The CDR3 runs from the conserved cysteine through the conserved F or W. Fields, in order: J gene, V gene, D gene, clone size, CDR3 protein, CDR3 DNA. The D gene is left open where the match is weak. Where a row states a size, it is once, few, many or the class of an expanded clone; other rows omit it.

>TRBJ2-7|TRBV19|TRBD2|few
CASSTGTSGNLNF
TGTGCCAGTAGTACCGGGACTAGCGGGAATCTTAACTTC
>TRBJ2-3|TRBV9|TRBD2|few
CASSAPASGGTSTDTQYF
TGTGCCAGCAGCGCCCCAGCTAGCGGGGGGACTAGCACAGATACGCAGTATTTT
>TRBJ1-2|TRBV29-1|-|-
CSVEWTPYGYTF
TGCAGCGTTGAGTGGACGCCCTATGGCTACACCTTC
>TRBJ2-1|TRBV12-3/TRBV12-4|TRBD1|once
CASIPAFVQGARSPYNEQFF
TGTGCCAGCATCCCGGCGTTTGTGCAGGGGGCAAGGAGCCCCTACAATGAGCAGTTCTTC
>TRBJ2-7|TRBV6-1|-|medium-sized
CASSRGDSGRREQYF
TGTGCCAGCAGCCGGGGCGACTCCGGGCGCCGCGAGCAGTACTTC
>TRBJ2-2|TRBV3-1|-|once
CASSPHSHTGELFF
TGTGCCAGCAGCCCACATAGTCACACCGGGGAGCTGTTTTTT
>TRBJ1-1|TRBV20-1|-|few
CSARVDTGEAFF
TGCAGTGCTAGAGTCGACACTGGCGAAGCTTTCTTT
>TRBJ1-1|TRBV6-6|-|-
CASSYQGSTEAFF
TGTGCCAGCAGTTACCAGGGGTCCACTGAAGCTTTCTTT
>TRBJ2-7|TRBV20-1|TRBD1|-
CSALQGASYEQYF
TGCAGTGCCTTACAGGGGGCCTCCTACGAGCAGTACTTC
>TRBJ1-1|TRBV19|TRBD1|once
CASSKVGGQVGTEAFF
TGTGCCAGTAGTAAGGTCGGAGGACAGGTCGGGACTGAAGCTTTCTTT
>TRBJ2-7|TRBV5-5|TRBD2|medium-sized
CASTQRGGRDEQYF
TGTGCCAGCACTCAGCGCGGGGGGAGGGACGAGCAGTACTTC
>TRBJ2-1|TRBV5-6|-|few
CASSLAGRVIHNEQFF
TGTGCCAGCAGCTTGGCCGGTAGGGTTATACACAATGAGCAGTTCTTC
>TRBJ2-3|TRBV30|-|-
CAWSVPPGSSTDTQYF
TGTGCCTGGAGTGTACCCCCTGGATCTAGCACAGATACGCAGTATTTT
>TRBJ2-3|TRBV7-8|-|once
CASSFGSTDTQYF
TGTGCCAGCAGCTTTGGGAGCACAGATACGCAGTATTTT
>TRBJ2-7|TRBV7-2|-|-
CASRWWAAYDQYF
TGTGCCAGCAGGTGGTGGGCAGCCTACGACCAGTACTTC
>TRBJ2-7|TRBV11-1|-|few
CASSLGFTVGAVVYEQYF
TGTGCCAGCAGCTTAGGGTTTACAGTGGGGGCCGTTGTTTACGAGCAGTACTTC
>TRBJ1-1|TRBV11-1|-|few
CASSLEGQRPRNTEAFF
TGTGCCAGCAGCTTAGAAGGGCAGAGACCTAGGAACACTGAAGCTTTCTTT
>TRBJ2-5|TRBV20-1|TRBD1|-
CSANPGQHQETQYF
TGCAGTGCCAACCCGGGACAGCACCAAGAGACCCAGTACTTC
>TRBJ1-2|TRBV6-5|TRBD1|medium-sized
CASSYRTGLYGYTF
TGTGCCAGCAGTTACCGGACAGGCCTCTATGGCTACACCTTC
>TRBJ1-6|TRBV6-1|-|-
CAISRVGISPLHF
TGTGCCATCTCAAGGGTAGGGATTTCACCCCTCCACTTT
>TRBJ1-5|TRBV19|TRBD1|medium-sized
CASSMGQGFFQPQHF
TGTGCCAGTAGTATGGGACAGGGCTTTTTTCAGCCCCAGCATTTT
>TRBJ1-2|TRBV2|-|few
CASTGQTNYGYTF
TGTGCCAGCACCGGACAGACGAACTATGGCTACACCTTC
>TRBJ1-3|TRBV7-2|-|medium-sized
CASSYTVYQVSGNTIYF
TGTGCCAGCAGCTATACAGTATACCAAGTCTCTGGAAACACCATATATTTT
>TRBJ1-1|TRBV27|TRBD1|-
CASSPGTEVNTEAFF
TGTGCCAGCAGTCCCGGGACAGAAGTAAACACTGAAGCTTTCTTT
>TRBJ2-7|TRBV19|-|few
CASNPGDTSYEQYF
TGTGCCAGTAACCCAGGGGACACTTCTTACGAGCAGTACTTC
>TRBJ2-3|TRBV9|TRBD1|-
CASSVGDSLTDTQYF
TGTGCCAGCAGCGTTGGGGACAGCCTCACAGATACGCAGTATTTT
>TRBJ2-5|TRBV20-1|-|medium-sized
CSAPRPSGGDLETQYF
TGCAGTGCCCCGCGCCCAAGCGGAGGAGACCTGGAGACCCAGTACTTC
>TRBJ2-5|TRBV28|-|-
CASALSFGETQYF
TGTGCCAGCGCGCTTAGTTTCGGGGAGACCCAGTACTTC
>TRBJ2-5|TRBV15|TRBD2|few
CATSRIAGETQYF
TGTGCCACCAGCAGAATAGCGGGGGAGACCCAGTACTTC
>TRBJ1-2|TRBV19|-|medium-sized
CASSLGRMSYGYTF
TGTGCCAGTAGTTTGGGCAGGATGAGTTATGGCTACACCTTC
>TRBJ1-5|TRBV6-1|TRBD1|-
CASSQDRGSRQPQHF
TGTGCCAGCAGCCAGGACAGGGGATCTCGTCAGCCCCAGCATTTT
>TRBJ1-1|TRBV7-2|TRBD1|-
CASSLAFLGGSEAFF
TGTGCCAGCAGCTTAGCTTTCTTAGGGGGCTCTGAAGCTTTCTTT
>TRBJ1-5|TRBV20-1|-|few
CSSQQLYSNQPQHF
TGCAGCTCACAACAGTTGTATAGCAATCAGCCCCAGCATTTT
>TRBJ2-2|TRBV9|TRBD2|medium-sized
CASSVWTSPSTGELFF
TGTGCCAGCAGCGTATGGACTAGCCCTTCCACCGGGGAGCTGTTTTTT
>TRBJ2-6|TRBV30|-|-
CAWSAGSGANVLTF
TGTGCCTGGAGTGCAGGCTCTGGGGCCAACGTCCTGACTTTC
>TRBJ2-7|TRBV19|-|few
CASSLGLDFGEQYF
TGTGCCAGTAGTTTAGGACTCGACTTTGGCGAGCAGTACTTC
>TRBJ2-7|TRBV7-9|-|-
CASSLGGGEQYF
TGTGCCAGCAGCTTAGGAGGTGGAGAGCAGTACTTC
>TRBJ2-7|TRBV12-3/TRBV12-4|-|large
CASSLAQGHEQYF
TGTGCCAGCAGTTTAGCGCAAGGGCACGAGCAGTACTTC
>TRBJ2-6|TRBV27|-|medium-sized
CASSPTRANVLTF
TGTGCCAGCAGTCCGACCCGGGCCAACGTCCTGACTTTC
>TRBJ2-5|TRBV6-1|-|few
CASSVAGFETQYF
TGTGCCAGCAGTGTTGCAGGGTTTGAGACCCAGTACTTC
>TRBJ2-2|TRBV11-2|-|-
CASSTGQTGELFF
TGTGCCAGCAGCACGGGACAAACCGGGGAGCTGTTTTTT
>TRBJ2-1|TRBV10-3|TRBD2|once
CARLAGVNEQFF
TGTGCCAGACTAGCGGGAGTCAATGAGCAGTTCTTC